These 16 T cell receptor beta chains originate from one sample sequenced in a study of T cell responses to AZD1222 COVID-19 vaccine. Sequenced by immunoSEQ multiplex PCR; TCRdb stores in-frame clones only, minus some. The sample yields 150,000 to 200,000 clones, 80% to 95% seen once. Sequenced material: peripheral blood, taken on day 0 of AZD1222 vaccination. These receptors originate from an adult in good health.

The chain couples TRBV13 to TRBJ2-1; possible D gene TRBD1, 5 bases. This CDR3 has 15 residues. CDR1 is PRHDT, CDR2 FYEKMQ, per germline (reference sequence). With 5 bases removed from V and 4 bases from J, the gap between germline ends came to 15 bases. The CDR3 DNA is TGTGCCAGCAGCCCACCTGGACGACAGTACAATGAGCAGTTCTTC. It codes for CASSPPGRQYNEQFF. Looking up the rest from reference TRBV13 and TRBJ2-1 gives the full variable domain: AAGVIQSPRHLIKEKRETATLKCYPIPRHDTVYWYQQGPGQDPQFLISFYEKMQSDKGSIPDRFSAQQFSDYHSELNMSSLELGDSALYFCASSPPGRQYNEQFFGPGTRLTVL.

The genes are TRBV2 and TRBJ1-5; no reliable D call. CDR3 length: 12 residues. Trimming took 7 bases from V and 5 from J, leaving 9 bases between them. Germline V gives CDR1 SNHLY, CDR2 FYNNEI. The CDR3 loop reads CASKKQDQPQHF. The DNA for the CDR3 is TGTGCCAGCAAAAAGCAGGATCAGCCCCAGCATTTT.

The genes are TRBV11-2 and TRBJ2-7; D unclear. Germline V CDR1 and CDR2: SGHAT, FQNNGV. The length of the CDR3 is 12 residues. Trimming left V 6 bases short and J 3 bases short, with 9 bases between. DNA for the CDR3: TGTGCCAGCAGTTTCACAATCTACGAGCAGTACTTC. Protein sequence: CASSFTIYEQYF. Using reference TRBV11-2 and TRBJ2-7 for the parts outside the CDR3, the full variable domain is EAGVAQSPRYKIIEKRQSVAFWCNPISGHATLYWYQQILGQGPKLLIQFQNNGVVDDSQLPKDRFSAERLKGVDSTLKIQPAKLEDSAVYLCASSFTIYEQYFGPGTRLTVT.

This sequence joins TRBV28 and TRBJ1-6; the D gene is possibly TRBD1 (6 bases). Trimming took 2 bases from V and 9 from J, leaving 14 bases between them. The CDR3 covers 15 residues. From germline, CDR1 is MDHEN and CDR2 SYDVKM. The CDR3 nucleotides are TGTGCCAGCAGTTTAGGGGGCAGGGAGCGTTCACCCCTCCACTTT. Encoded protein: CASSLGGRERSPLHF.

In nucleotides, the CDR3 is TGTGCCAGCAGCCTCGGGACAGATCGTGAAAAACTGTTTTTT. Amino acids: CASSLGTDREKLFF. This chain links TRBV6-2 or TRBV6-3 with TRBJ1-4; 7 bases align to TRBD1. Unmatched junction bases numbered 8, after V lost 6 bases and J lost 7 bases. CDR3 size: 14 residues. Germline V gives CDR1 MNHEY, CDR2 SVGEGT.

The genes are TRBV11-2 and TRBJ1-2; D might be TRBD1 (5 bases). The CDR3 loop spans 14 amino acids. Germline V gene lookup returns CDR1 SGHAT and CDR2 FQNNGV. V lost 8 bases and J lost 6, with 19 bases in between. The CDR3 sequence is CASGYRGEGNGYTF. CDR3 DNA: TGTGCCAGCGGCTATCGAGGGGAAGGGAATGGCTACACCTTC.

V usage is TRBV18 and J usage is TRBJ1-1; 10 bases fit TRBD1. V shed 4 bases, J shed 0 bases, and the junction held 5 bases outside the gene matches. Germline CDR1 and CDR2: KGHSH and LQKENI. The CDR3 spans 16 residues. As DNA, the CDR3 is TGTGCCAGCTCACGAGGGACAGGGGCTTTGAACACTGAAGCTTTCTTT. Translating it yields CASSRGTGALNTEAFF.

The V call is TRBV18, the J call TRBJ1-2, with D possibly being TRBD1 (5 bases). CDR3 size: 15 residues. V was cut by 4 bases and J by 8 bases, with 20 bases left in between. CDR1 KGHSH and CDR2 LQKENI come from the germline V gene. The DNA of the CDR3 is TGTGCCAGCTCACTCACGATAGGGACCGATGAGGGCTACACCTTC. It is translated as CASSLTIGTDEGYTF.

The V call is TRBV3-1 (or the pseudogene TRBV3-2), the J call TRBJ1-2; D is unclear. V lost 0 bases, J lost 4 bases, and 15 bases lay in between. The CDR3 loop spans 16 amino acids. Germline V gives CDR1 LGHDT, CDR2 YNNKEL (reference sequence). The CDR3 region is CASSQDLRARGYGYTF. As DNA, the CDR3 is TGTGCCAGCAGCCAAGACCTAAGGGCGCGGGGCTATGGCTACACCTTC.

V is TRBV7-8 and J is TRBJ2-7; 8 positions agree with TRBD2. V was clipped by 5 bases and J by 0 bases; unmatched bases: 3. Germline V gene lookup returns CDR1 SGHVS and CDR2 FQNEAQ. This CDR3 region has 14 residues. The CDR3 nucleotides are TGTGCCAGCAGCCTTAGCGGGGTCTCCTACGAGCAGTACTTC. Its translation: CASSLSGVSYEQYF.

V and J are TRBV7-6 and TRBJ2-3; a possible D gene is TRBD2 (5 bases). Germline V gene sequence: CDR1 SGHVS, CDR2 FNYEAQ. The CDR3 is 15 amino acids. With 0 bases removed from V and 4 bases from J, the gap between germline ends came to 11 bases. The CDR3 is CASSLALGMADTQYF. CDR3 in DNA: TGTGCCAGCAGCTTAGCCCTCGGGATGGCAGATACGCAGTATTTT.

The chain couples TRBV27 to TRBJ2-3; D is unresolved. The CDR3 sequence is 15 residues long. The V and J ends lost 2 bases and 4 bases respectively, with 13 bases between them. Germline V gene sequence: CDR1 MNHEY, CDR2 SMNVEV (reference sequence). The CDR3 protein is CASSLGLVGADTQYF. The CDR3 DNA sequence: TGTGCCAGCAGTTTAGGGCTAGTGGGCGCAGATACGCAGTATTTT.

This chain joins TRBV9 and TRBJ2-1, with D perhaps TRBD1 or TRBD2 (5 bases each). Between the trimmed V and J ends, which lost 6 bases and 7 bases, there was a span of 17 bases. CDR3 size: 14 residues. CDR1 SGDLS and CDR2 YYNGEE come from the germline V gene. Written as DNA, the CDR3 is TGTGCCAGCACCTCGGCAGGGTGGGGGAATGAGCAGTTCTTC. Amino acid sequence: CASTSAGWGNEQFF.

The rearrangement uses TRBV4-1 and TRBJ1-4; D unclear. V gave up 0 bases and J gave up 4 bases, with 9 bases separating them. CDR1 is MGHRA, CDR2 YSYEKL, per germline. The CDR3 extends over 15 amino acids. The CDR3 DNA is TGCGCCAGCAGCCAAGACAGGTCCTTTAATGAAAAACTGTTTTTT. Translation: CASSQDRSFNEKLFF.

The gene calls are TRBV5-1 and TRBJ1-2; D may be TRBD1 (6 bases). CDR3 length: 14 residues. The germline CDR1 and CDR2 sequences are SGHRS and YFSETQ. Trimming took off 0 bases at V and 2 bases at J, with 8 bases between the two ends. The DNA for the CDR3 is TGCGCCAGCAGCTTGGCAGGGGCCAACTATGGCTACACCTTC. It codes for CASSLAGANYGYTF. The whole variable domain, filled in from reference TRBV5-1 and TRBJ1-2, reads KAGVTQTPRYLIKTRGQQVTLSCSPISGHRSVSWYQQTPGQGLQFLFEYFSETQRNKGNFPGRFSGRQFSNSRSEMNVSTLELGDSALYLCASSLAGANYGYTFGSGTRLTVV.

CDR3 nucleotides: TGTGCCAGCAGCTCGACAGGGGGCGGGAGCACTGAAGCTTTCTTT. Translated: CASSSTGGGSTEAFF. The V and J genes are TRBV7-2 and TRBJ1-1; TRBD1 matches at 10 bases. The CDR3 sequence is 15 residues long. Germline loops: CDR1 SGHTA, CDR2 FQGNSA. The V segment lost 4 bases and the J segment 4 bases; nucleotides outside the gene matches: 6. The full variable domain, in which reference TRBV7-2 and TRBJ1-1 provide the parts outside the CDR3, is GAGVSQSPSNKVTEKGKDVELRCDPISGHTALYWYRQSLGQGLEFLIYFQGNSAPDKSGLPSDRFSAERTGGSVSTLTIQRTQQEDSAVYLCASSSTGGGSTEAFFGQGTRLTVV.